This is a list of T cell receptor beta chains from one sample in a study of cytomegalovirus exposure and HLA in healthy donors. Method: immunoSEQ multiplex PCR; TCRdb's copy keeps in-frame clones and lacks some. The sample holds 150,000 to 250,000 clones. Sample: PBMCs. The receptors derive from a boy between 5 and 17 years old in good health and CMV-seronegative. Both conserved end residues are part of each CDR3. D genes are given only for firm matches.

v_call,d_call,j_call,cdr3_aa,cdr3_nt
TRBV6-6,.,TRBJ1-4,CASREGATNEKLFF,TGTGCCAGTAGGGAGGGGGCAACTAATGAAAAACTGTTTTTT
TRBV19,.,TRBJ1-1,CASIPWGPGGAFF,TGTGCCAGTATCCCTTGGGGCCCCGGGGGAGCTTTCTTT
TRBV13,.,TRBJ1-1,CASSLRDDMNTEAFF,TGTGCCAGCAGCTTGCGGGACGACATGAACACTGAAGCTTTCTTT
TRBV6-5,.,TRBJ1-2,CASSYSIQGHGGYTF,TGTGCCAGCAGTTACTCGATTCAGGGTCATGGCGGCTACACCTTC
TRBV7-2,.,TRBJ1-1,CASSFRWGVGGNTEAFF,TGTGCCAGCAGCTTTAGATGGGGTGTGGGGGGGAACACTGAAGCTTTCTTT
TRBV10-2,TRBD2,TRBJ2-3,CASTSGGAGGDTQYF,TGCGCCAGCACTAGCGGGGGGGCGGGGGGAGATACGCAGTATTTT
TRBV30,.,TRBJ1-6,CAWRRQSSSYNSPLHF,TGTGCCTGGAGAAGACAGTCGAGCTCCTATAATTCACCCCTCCACTTT
TRBV7-6,.,TRBJ1-2,CASSPETGTFYGYTF,TGTGCCAGCAGCCCGGAAACAGGGACCTTCTATGGCTACACCTTC
TRBV6-5,.,TRBJ1-1,CASSPVGDTEAFF,TGTGCCAGCAGTCCTGTAGGGGACACTGAAGCTTTCTTT
TRBV28,TRBD1,TRBJ2-1,CASSLQGAYNEQFF,TGTGCCAGCAGTTTGCAGGGGGCCTACAATGAGCAGTTCTTC
TRBV4-2,TRBD2,TRBJ2-7,CASSPGGLAGGSYEQYF,TGTGCCAGCAGCCCCGGTGGACTAGCGGGGGGATCCTACGAGCAGTACTTC
TRBV7-8,.,TRBJ2-4,CASSLETPIAKNIQYF,TGTGCCAGCAGCTTAGAGACACCTATAGCCAAAAACATTCAGTACTTC
TRBV7-3,TRBD2,TRBJ2-3,CASSPGGGENTQYF,TGTGCCAGCAGTCCCGGGGGGGGAGAGAATACGCAGTATTTT
TRBV9,.,TRBJ2-2,CASSVGPGENTGELFF,TGTGCCAGCAGCGTAGGTCCGGGGGAGAACACCGGGGAGCTGTTTTTT
TRBV28,.,TRBJ2-4,CASSLASEGKNIQYF,TGTGCCAGCAGTTTAGCTTCTGAGGGCAAAAACATTCAGTACTTC
TRBV7-6,TRBD1,TRBJ1-3,CASSQMTGNSGNTIYF,TGTGCCAGCAGCCAAATGACAGGGAACTCTGGAAACACCATATATTTT
TRBV7-9,TRBD1,TRBJ2-7,CASSGRDRVYEQYF,TGTGCCAGCAGCGGCCGGGACAGGGTCTACGAGCAGTACTTC
TRBV18,.,TRBJ1-1,CASSPPVNTEAFF,TGTGCCAGCTCACCCCCCGTGAACACTGAAGCTTTCTTT
TRBV5-8,.,TRBJ1-2,CASSLITGLPYGYTF,TGTGCCAGCAGCTTGATTACAGGCCTCCCCTATGGCTACACCTTC
TRBV7-2,TRBD1,TRBJ1-5,CASSPDRGNQPQHF,TGTGCCAGCAGTCCGGACAGGGGAAATCAGCCCCAGCATTTT
TRBV7-9,TRBD2,TRBJ2-1,CASSLVVRGGNNEQFF,TGTGCCAGCAGCTTAGTGGTGCGGGGGGGTAACAATGAGCAGTTCTTC
TRBV5-6,.,TRBJ2-3,CASSPLPADTQYF,TGTGCCAGCAGCCCCCTCCCGGCAGATACGCAGTATTTT
TRBV4-3,TRBD2,TRBJ2-3,CASSPFKLAGGQGDTQYF,TGCGCCAGCAGTCCGTTTAAACTAGCGGGGGGGCAGGGAGATACGCAGTATTTT
TRBV13,TRBD1,TRBJ1-1,CASNGQGVTEAFF,TGTGCCAGCAATGGACAGGGGGTCACTGAAGCTTTCTTT
TRBV5-4,TRBD2,TRBJ2-7,CASSKTGGYEQYF,TGTGCCAGCAGCAAGACGGGGGGCTACGAGCAGTACTTC
TRBV14,TRBD2,TRBJ2-1,CASSPQRGSYNEQFF,TGTGCCAGCAGCCCACAGCGGGGGTCCTACAATGAGCAGTTCTTC
TRBV5-1,TRBD1,TRBJ1-4,CASSRTGGRNEKLFF,TGCGCCAGCAGTCGCACAGGGGGCAGGAATGAAAAACTGTTTTTT
TRBV28,.,TRBJ2-5,CASISAGLGEETQYF,TGTGCCAGCATTTCGGCAGGGTTAGGGGAAGAGACCCAGTACTTC
TRBV7-9,TRBD1,TRBJ1-4,CASSLGQGGEKLFF,TGTGCCAGCAGCTTAGGACAGGGGGGGGAAAAACTGTTTTTT
TRBV9,TRBD2,TRBJ2-5,CASRPSGGEQETQYF,TGTGCCAGCAGACCGAGCGGGGGGGAACAAGAGACCCAGTACTTC
TRBV10-3,TRBD2,TRBJ2-1,CAISSGYNEQFF,TGTGCCATCTCTAGCGGATACAATGAGCAGTTCTTC
TRBV7-6,TRBD1,TRBJ2-1,CASSSYRDRSYNEQFF,TGTGCCAGCAGCTCCTACCGGGACAGATCATACAATGAGCAGTTCTTC
TRBV20-1,.,TRBJ2-7,CSAAGNNEQYF,TGCAGTGCTGCCGGTAATAACGAGCAGTACTTC
TRBV7-3,TRBD2,TRBJ2-3,CASSLTAGDGGTQYF,TGTGCCAGCAGCTTAACAGCGGGGGATGGGGGTACGCAGTATTTT
TRBV28,.,TRBJ2-2,CASLWGETGELFF,TGTGCCAGCCTGTGGGGGGAGACCGGGGAGCTGTTTTTT
TRBV12-1,.,TRBJ1-5,CASSSGLTVLDPNQPQHF,TGTGCCAGCAGCTCCGGTTTGACAGTTTTAGACCCCAATCAGCCCCAGCATTTT
TRBV25-1,TRBD1,TRBJ1-2,CASSEPGQGGGGYTF,TGTGCCAGCAGTGAACCGGGACAGGGAGGTGGCGGCTACACCTTC
TRBV6-5,.,TRBJ2-4,CASSSYGDLGNIQYF,TGTGCCAGCAGCTCGTATGGAGACCTTGGGAACATTCAGTACTTC
TRBV6-5,TRBD1,TRBJ1-3,CASSLNRDSGNTIYF,TGTGCCAGCAGCCTCAACAGGGACAGTGGAAACACCATATATTTT
TRBV5-1,TRBD1,TRBJ2-5,CASSLRQGQETQYF,TGCGCCAGCAGCTTACGACAGGGGCAAGAGACCCAGTACTTC
TRBV27,.,TRBJ2-1,CASSPQGTYNEQFF,TGTGCCAGCAGTCCCCAGGGGACCTACAATGAGCAGTTCTTC
TRBV6-5,TRBD1,TRBJ1-2,CASSYSTGGGYTF,TGTGCCAGCAGTTACTCGACAGGGGGCGGCTACACCTTC
TRBV6-5,.,TRBJ1-2,CASSYHGLYGYTF,TGTGCCAGCAGTTACCACGGACTCTATGGCTACACCTTC
TRBV6-5,.,TRBJ1-2,CASSPRTQGGYTF,TGTGCCAGCAGTCCCCGGACCCAGGGTGGCTACACCTTC
TRBV5-4,TRBD1,TRBJ2-5,CASSLGVGTGKETQYF,TGTGCCAGCAGCTTGGGGGTCGGGACAGGGAAAGAGACCCAGTACTTC
TRBV30,TRBD1,TRBJ1-5,CAWTGQGMGNQPQHF,TGTGCCTGGACCGGACAGGGGATGGGGAATCAGCCCCAGCATTTT
TRBV30,TRBD1,TRBJ1-5,CAWSSGTAGSLSNQPQHF,TGTGCCTGGAGTTCGGGGACAGCGGGCTCTCTAAGCAATCAGCCCCAGCATTTT
TRBV5-6,.,TRBJ2-7,CASSLIRGQLSYEQYF,TGTGCCAGCAGCTTAATTCGAGGACAGCTCTCCTACGAGCAGTACTTC
TRBV7-9,TRBD1,TRBJ1-4,CASSQKTGWVEKLFF,TGTGCCAGCAGCCAAAAGACAGGGTGGGTGGAAAAACTGTTTTTT
TRBV19,TRBD1,TRBJ2-7,CASSAGYRGRFHEQYF,TGTGCCAGTAGTGCCGGTTACAGGGGACGGTTCCACGAGCAGTACTTC
TRBV7-2,TRBD1,TRBJ2-1,CASSFVVIGGMGEQFF,TGTGCCAGCAGCTTTGTAGTAATAGGGGGCATGGGTGAGCAGTTCTTC
TRBV27,TRBD2,TRBJ2-1,CASSFGTSGDEQFF,TGTGCCAGCAGTTTTGGGACTAGCGGGGATGAGCAGTTCTTC
TRBV30,.,TRBJ2-3,CACTQGSTDTQYF,TGTGCCTGTACCCAGGGGAGCACAGATACGCAGTATTTT
TRBV4-1,TRBD1,TRBJ1-4,CASAHLRDRVGEKLFF,TGCGCCAGCGCCCACCTGAGGGACAGGGTTGGCGAAAAACTGTTTTTT